Only a few counts were recorded for the clone carrying this TCR beta chain. This entry belongs to a study of CD8 T cells in ankylosing spondylitis. The V and J ends lost 1 base and 3 bases respectively, with 9 bases between them. CDR3 length equals 14 residues. Germline V gene data show CDR1 as MGHRA and CDR2 as YSYEKL. TCRdb reprocessed the 5' RACE reads with MiXCR, giving one entry per CDR3 protein. The sample carries 150,000 to 250,000 distinct CDR3 sequences, around 13% recorded once. The receptor was isolated from a male donor with ankylosing spondylitis or in good health (not recorded which). The sequencing sample was made of blood, either unsorted or a sorted T cell fraction (not recorded which). This chain links TRBV4-1 with TRBJ2-5; D remains unclear. Here the CDR3 reads CASSQVSLEETQYF. CDR3 in DNA: TGCGCCAGCAGCCAAGTGAGCCTAGAAGAGACCCAGTACTTC.